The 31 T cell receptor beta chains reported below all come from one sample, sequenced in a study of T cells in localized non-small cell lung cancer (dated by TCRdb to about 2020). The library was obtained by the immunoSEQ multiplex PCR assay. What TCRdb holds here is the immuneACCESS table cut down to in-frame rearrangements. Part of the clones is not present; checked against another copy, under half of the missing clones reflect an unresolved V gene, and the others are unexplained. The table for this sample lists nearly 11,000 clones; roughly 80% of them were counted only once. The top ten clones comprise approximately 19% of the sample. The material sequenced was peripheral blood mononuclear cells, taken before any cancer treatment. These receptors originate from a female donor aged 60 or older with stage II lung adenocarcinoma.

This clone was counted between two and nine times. CDR3 sequence: CASSLDGHPTDTQYF. For the CDR3, the DNA is TGTGCCAGCAGCTTAGATGGACATCCCACAGATACGCAGTATTTT. The chain links TRBV7-2 to TRBJ2-3; TRBD1 might be the D (5 bases). Germline CDR1 and CDR2: SGHTA and FQGNSA. Trimming cost V 1 base and J 2 bases, with 10 bases left between them. The length of the CDR3 is 15 residues.

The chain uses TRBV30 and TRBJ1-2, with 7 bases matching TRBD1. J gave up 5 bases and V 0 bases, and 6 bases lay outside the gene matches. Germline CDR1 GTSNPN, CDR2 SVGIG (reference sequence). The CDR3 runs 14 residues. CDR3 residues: CAWSVTRDRYGYTF. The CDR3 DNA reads TGTGCCTGGAGTGTAACCCGGGACAGATATGGCTACACCTTC.

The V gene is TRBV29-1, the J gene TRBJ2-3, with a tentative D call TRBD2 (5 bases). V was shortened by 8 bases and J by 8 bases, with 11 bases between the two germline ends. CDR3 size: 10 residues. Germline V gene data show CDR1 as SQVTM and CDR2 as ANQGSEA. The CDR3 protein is CSFYEGTQYF. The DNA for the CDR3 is TGCAGCTTCTACGAGGGTACGCAGTATTTT.

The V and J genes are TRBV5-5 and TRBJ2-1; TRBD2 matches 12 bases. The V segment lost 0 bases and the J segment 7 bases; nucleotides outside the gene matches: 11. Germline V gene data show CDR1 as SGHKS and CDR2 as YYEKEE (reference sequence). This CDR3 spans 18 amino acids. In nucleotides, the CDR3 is TGTGCCAGCAGCTTGGCTAGCGGGAGGGTGGGGCCCTCTAATGAGCAGTTCTTC. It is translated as CASSLASGRVGPSNEQFF.

This CDR3 reads CASSEQGWTELSGNTIYF. CDR3 in DNA: TGTGCCAGCAGTGAACAGGGGTGGACTGAGCTCTCTGGAAACACCATATATTTT. The gene calls are TRBV2 and TRBJ1-3; TRBD1 might be the D (6 bases). Germline-derived CDR1 and CDR2 are SNHLY and FYNNEI. The CDR3 length is 18 residues. Trimming took off 2 bases at V and 0 bases at J, with 17 bases between the two ends.

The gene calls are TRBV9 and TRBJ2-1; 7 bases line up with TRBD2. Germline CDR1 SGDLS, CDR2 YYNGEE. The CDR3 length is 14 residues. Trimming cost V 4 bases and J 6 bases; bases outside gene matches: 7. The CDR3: CASSPRLASNEQFF. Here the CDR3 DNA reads TGTGCCAGCAGCCCCCGACTAGCTAGCAATGAGCAGTTCTTC.

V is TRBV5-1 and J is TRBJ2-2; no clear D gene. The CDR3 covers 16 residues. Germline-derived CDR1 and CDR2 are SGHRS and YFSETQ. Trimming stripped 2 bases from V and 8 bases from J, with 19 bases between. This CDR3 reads CASSLRAAPSEGELFF. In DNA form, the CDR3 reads TGCGCCAGCAGCTTACGGGCGGCCCCATCCGAGGGGGAGCTGTTTTTT.

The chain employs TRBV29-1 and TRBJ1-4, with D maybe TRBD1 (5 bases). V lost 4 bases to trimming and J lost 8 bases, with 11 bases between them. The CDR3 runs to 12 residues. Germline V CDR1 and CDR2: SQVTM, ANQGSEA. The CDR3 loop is CSVGGAREKLFF. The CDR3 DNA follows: TGCAGCGTTGGTGGGGCTAGGGAAAAACTGTTTTTT.

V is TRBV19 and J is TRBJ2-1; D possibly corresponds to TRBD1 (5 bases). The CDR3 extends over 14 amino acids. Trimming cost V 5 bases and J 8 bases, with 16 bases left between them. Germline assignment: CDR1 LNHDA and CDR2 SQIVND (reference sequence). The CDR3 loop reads CASSGLTRADEQFF. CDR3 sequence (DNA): TGTGCCAGTAGTGGCCTGACCAGGGCGGATGAGCAGTTCTTC.

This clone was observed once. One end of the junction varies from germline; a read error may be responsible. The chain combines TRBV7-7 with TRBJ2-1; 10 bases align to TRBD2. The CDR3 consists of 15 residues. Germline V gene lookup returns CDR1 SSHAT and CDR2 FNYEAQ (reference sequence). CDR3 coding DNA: TGTGCTAGCAGCTCAGGACTAGCGGCCTACAATGAGCAGTTCTTC. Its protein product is CASSSGLAAYNEQFF.

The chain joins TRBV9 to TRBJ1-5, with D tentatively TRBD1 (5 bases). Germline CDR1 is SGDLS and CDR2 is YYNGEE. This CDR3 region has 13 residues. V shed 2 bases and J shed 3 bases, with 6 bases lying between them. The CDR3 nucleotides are TGTGCCAGCAGCGTGGGACTCAATCAGCCCCAGCATTTT. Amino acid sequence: CASSVGLNQPQHF.

The CDR3, as DNA: TGTGCCTTAAGAGCAGGCTCTAACACAGATACGCAGTATTTT. Amino acid sequence: CALRAGSNTDTQYF. The chain couples TRBV30 to TRBJ2-3; no clear D gene. The CDR3 contains 14 residues. V dropped 7 bases and J dropped 2 bases, with 16 bases sitting between them. Looked up from germline, CDR1 is GTSNPN and CDR2 is SVGIG (reference sequence).

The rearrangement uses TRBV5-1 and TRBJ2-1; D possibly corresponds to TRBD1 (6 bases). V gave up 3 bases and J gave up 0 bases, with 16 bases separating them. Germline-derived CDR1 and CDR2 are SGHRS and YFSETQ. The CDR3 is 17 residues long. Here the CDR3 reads CASSSGPTGSSYNEQFF. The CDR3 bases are TGCGCCAGCAGCTCCGGGCCTACAGGGAGCTCCTACAATGAGCAGTTCTTC.

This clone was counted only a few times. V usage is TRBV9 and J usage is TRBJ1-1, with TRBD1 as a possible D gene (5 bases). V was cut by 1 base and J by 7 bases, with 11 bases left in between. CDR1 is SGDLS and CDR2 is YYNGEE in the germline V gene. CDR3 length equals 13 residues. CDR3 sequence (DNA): TGTGCCAGCAGCGTATTGGGCGGGGGTGAAGCTTTCTTT. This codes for CASSVLGGGEAFF.

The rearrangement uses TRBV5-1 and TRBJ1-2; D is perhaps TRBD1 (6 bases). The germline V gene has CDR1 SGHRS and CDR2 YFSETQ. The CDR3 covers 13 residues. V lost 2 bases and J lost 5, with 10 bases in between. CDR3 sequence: CASSLYRAYGYTF. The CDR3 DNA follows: TGCGCCAGCAGCTTATACAGGGCTTATGGCTACACCTTC.

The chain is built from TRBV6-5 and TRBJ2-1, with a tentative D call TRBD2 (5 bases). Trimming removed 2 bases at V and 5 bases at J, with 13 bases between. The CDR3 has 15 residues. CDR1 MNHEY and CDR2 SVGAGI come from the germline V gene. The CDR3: CASSYGLARHNEQFF. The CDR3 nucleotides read TGTGCCAGCAGTTACGGTTTAGCGAGGCACAATGAGCAGTTCTTC.

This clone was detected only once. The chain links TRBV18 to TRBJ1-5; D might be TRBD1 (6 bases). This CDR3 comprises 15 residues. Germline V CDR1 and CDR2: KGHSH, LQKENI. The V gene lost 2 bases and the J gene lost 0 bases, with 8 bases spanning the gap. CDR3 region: CASSPGQYSNQPQHF. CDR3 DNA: TGTGCCAGCTCACCAGGACAGTATAGCAATCAGCCCCAGCATTTT.

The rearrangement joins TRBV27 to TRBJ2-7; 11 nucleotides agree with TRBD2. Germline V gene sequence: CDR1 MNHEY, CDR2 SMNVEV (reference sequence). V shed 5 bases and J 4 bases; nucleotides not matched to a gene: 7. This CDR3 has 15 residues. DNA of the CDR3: TGTGCCAGCAGTCTATTAGCGGGAGGGCCGTACGAGCAGTACTTC. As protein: CASSLLAGGPYEQYF.

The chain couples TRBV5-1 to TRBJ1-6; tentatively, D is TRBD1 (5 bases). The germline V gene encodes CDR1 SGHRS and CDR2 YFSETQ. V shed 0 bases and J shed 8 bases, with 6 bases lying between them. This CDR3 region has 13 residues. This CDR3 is CASSLEGYSPLHF. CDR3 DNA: TGCGCCAGCAGCTTGGAGGGGTATTCACCCCTCCACTTT.

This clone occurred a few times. The CDR3 sequence: CASSLGAGGPRNTIYF. As DNA, the CDR3 is TGTGCCAGCAGCTTAGGGGCAGGAGGACCTAGAAACACCATATATTTT. The chain carries TRBV7-9 and TRBJ1-3; D call uncertain. V was shortened by 1 base and J by 5 bases, with 15 bases between the two germline ends. Per the germline V gene, CDR1 is SEHNR and CDR2 is FQNEAQ (reference sequence). The CDR3 runs to 16 residues. The whole variable domain, filled in from reference TRBV7-9 and TRBJ1-3, reads DTGVSQNPRHKITKRGQNVTFRCDPISEHNRLYWYRQTLGQGPEFLTYFQNEAQLEKSRLLSDRFSAERPKGSFSTLEIQRTEQGDSAMYLCASSLGAGGPRNTIYFGEGSWLTVV.

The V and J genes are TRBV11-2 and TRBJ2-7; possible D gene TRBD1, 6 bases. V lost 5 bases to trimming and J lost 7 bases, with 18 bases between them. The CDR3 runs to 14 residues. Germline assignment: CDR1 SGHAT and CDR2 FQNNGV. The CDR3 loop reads CASSQARQAEEQYF. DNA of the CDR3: TGTGCCAGCAGCCAGGCCCGACAGGCTGAGGAGCAGTACTTC.

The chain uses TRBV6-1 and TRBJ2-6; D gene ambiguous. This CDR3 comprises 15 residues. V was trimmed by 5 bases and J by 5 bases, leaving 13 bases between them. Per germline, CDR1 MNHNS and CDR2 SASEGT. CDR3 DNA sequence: TGTGCCAGCAGTCTCGAAAGGGCGAGGGCCAACGTCCTGACTTTC. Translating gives CASSLERARANVLTF.

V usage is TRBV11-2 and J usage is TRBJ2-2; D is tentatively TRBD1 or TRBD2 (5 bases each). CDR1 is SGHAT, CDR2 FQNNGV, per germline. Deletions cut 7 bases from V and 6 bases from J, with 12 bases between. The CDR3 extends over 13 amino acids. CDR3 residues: CASNAEGSGELFF. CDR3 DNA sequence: TGTGCCAGCAACGCTGAGGGGTCCGGGGAGCTGTTTTTT. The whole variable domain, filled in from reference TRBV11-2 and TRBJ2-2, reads EAGVAQSPRYKIIEKRQSVAFWCNPISGHATLYWYQQILGQGPKLLIQFQNNGVVDDSQLPKDRFSAERLKGVDSTLKIQPAKLEDSAVYLCASNAEGSGELFFGEGSRLTVL.

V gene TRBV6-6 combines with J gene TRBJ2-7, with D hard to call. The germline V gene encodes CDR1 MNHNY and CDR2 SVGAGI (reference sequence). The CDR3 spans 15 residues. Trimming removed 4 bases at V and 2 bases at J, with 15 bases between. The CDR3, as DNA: TGTGCCAGCAGTTCCCCTGGCTCTGGGGCCTACGAGCAGTACTTC. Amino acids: CASSSPGSGAYEQYF.

DNA for the CDR3: TGTGCCAGCAGCTTGTTTACGATAGATTACGAGCAGTACTTC. Its translation: CASSLFTIDYEQYF. V gene TRBV5-6 combines with J gene TRBJ2-7, with unresolved D. From germline, CDR1 is SGHDT and CDR2 YYEEEE. The CDR3 runs 14 residues. V dropped 1 base and J dropped 4 bases, with 12 bases sitting between them.

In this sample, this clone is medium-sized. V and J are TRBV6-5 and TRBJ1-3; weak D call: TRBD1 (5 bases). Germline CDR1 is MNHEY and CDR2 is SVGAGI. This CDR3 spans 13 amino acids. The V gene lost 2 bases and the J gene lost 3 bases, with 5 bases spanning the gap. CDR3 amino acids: CASSYRGGNTIYF. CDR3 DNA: TGTGCCAGCAGTTACAGGGGTGGAAACACCATATATTTT.

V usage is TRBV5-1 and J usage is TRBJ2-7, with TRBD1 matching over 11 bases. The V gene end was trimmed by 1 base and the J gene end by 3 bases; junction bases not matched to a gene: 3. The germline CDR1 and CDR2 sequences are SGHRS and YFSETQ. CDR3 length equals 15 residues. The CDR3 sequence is CASSLTGTGGYEQYF. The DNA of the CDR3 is TGCGCCAGCAGCTTGACCGGGACAGGGGGCTACGAGCAGTACTTC.

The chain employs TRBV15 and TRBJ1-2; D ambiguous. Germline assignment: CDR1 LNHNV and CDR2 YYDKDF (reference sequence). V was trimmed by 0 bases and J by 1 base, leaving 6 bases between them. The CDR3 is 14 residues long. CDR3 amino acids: CATSREVGNYGYTF. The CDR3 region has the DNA TGTGCCACCAGCAGAGAAGTGGGTAACTATGGCTACACCTTC.

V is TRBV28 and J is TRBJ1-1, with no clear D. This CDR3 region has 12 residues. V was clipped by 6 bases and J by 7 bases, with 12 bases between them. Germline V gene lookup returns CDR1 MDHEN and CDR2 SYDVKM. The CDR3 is CASSRPAGEAFF. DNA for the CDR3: TGTGCCAGCAGCCGCCCAGCTGGTGAAGCTTTCTTT.

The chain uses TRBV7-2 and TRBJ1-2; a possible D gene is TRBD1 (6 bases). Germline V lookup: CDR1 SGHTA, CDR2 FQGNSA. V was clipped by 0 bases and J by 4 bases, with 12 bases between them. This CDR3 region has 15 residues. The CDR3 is CASSLAGIQGYGYTF. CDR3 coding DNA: TGTGCCAGCAGCTTAGCGGGGATACAGGGCTATGGCTACACCTTC.

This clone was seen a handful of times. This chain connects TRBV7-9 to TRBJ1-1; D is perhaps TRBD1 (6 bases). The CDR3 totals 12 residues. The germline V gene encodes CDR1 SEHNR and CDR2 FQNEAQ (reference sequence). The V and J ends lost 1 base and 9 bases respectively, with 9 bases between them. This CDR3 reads CASSLVGGQAFF. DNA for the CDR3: TGTGCCAGCAGCTTAGTCGGGGGGCAAGCTTTCTTT.